This T cell receptor beta chain is drawn from a study of CD8 T cells in Susac syndrome. Roughly 0.45 to 1 ug RNA was reverse transcribed with random hexamers. The authors amplified TCR beta CDR3 across 54 Vbeta and 13 Jbeta using immunoSEQ multiplex PCR. TCRdb fed the immunoSEQ multiplex PCR reads into MiXCR, producing one record per CDR3 protein. The profile covers about 83,000 distinct CDR3 sequences, with 95% to 97% appearing a single time and about 0.41% taken by the ten largest. Concerning this clonotype: Its antigen is currently unknown.

Study conclusions and caveats: It was acknowledged by the study that relatively few individuals were included in its TCR sequencing and HLA analysis. Clonal expansion of CD8+ cells in Susac peaked in TEMRA cells (and in active patients).

TEMRA cells were FACS-enriched, while CD8+ and CD4+ T cells were negatively isolated. The CDR3 has 14 residues. The germline gives CDR1 LGHNA, CDR2 YSLEER. Trimming left V 4 bases short and J 3 bases short, with 9 bases between. This sequence joins TRBV4-3 and TRBJ2-2; D uncertain. Sequenced material: CD8+ T cells from PBMCs. The sequence was collected from a human donor with Susac syndrome. The CDR3 sequence is CASSRGLDTGELFF. The CDR3 nucleotides read TGCGCCAGCAGCCGGGGTCTGGACACCGGGGAGCTGTTTTTT.